The 27 T cell receptor beta chains below all came from one sample that was sequenced in a study of early T cells in non-severe SARS-CoV-2 infection. From the 5' RACE reads, TCRdb called clonotypes with MiXCR, one entry per CDR3 protein. The sample lists tens of thousands of distinct CDR3 sequences, around 7% occurring once. The source material was whole blood. The source of these receptors is an adult who was a healthcare worker with PCR-confirmed SARS-CoV-2 infection or an uninfected control (not recorded which).

This clonotype was counted many times. This chain joins TRBV7-9 and TRBJ2-7, with 9 bases that match TRBD1. CDR1 SEHNR and CDR2 FQNEAQ come from the germline V gene (reference sequence). Germline trimming cut 5 bases from V and 5 bases from J; bases unmatched to any gene: 4. The CDR3 runs 13 residues. CDR3 DNA: TGTGCCAGCAGCAGACAGGGGGTAGACGAGCAGTACTTC. It specifies CASSRQGVDEQYF.

This clonotype was detected ten times or more. The junction shows a germline mismatch at one end, possibly a read error. This rearrangement joins TRBV10-2 to TRBJ2-4; TRBD2 agrees at 10 bases. The CDR3 contains 15 residues. The germline V gene has CDR1 WSHSY and CDR2 SAAADI. This CDR3 is CASSTGTSATNIQYF. The CDR3 nucleotides are TGCGCCAGCAGTACCGGGACTAGCGCCACAAACATTCAGTACTTC.

This clonotype was counted many times. Compared with germline, one end of the junction differs, possibly owing to a read error. The genes are TRBV20-1 and TRBJ2-4; 9 nucleotides match TRBD2. The CDR3 has 15 amino acids. Germline values: CDR1 DFQATT, CDR2 SNEGSKA (reference sequence). Here the CDR3 reads CSARISGLAQNIQYF. The DNA for the CDR3 is TGCAGTGCTAGGATTTCGGGACTAGCCCAAAACATTCAGTACTTC.

This clonotype was counted ten times or more. The CDR3 reads CTSSQADLLYNGPTSGPYNEQFF. CDR3 nucleotide sequence: TGCACCAGCAGCCAAGCCGACTTGTTGTACAATGGTCCAACTAGCGGGCCTTACAATGAGCAGTTCTTC. This chain connects TRBV1 to TRBJ2-1; TRBD2 reflects the table's D call only, with no check against the DNA. TRBV1 is a pseudogene locus. This CDR3 is built from 23 residues.

The sample holds a few counts of this clonotype. CDR3 residues: CAISENQGGEQYF. Here the CDR3 DNA reads TGTGCCATCAGTGAGAACCAGGGAGGGGAGCAGTACTTC. This chain uses TRBV10-3 with TRBJ2-7; 7 bases are a match to TRBD2. V lost 2 bases, J lost 7 bases, and 5 bases stayed unmatched. This CDR3 has 13 residues. Germline lookup yields CDR1 ENHRY and CDR2 SYGVKD.

The chain has TRBV12-3 or TRBV12-4 and TRBJ2-5; TRBD2 aligns across 10 bases. The CDR3 is 15 amino acids. The ends lost 3 bases at V and 1 base at J; junction bases unmatched: 2. CDR3 in DNA: TGTGCCAGCAGTTTTGGGACTAGCGCCCAAGAGACCCAGTACTTC. Protein product: CASSFGTSAQETQYF.

A few counts support this clonotype. This chain uses TRBV11-2 with TRBJ2-5; D is undetermined. V dropped 5 bases and J dropped 8 bases, with 15 bases sitting between them. There are 13 residues in the CDR3. Germline assignment: CDR1 SGHAT and CDR2 FQNNGV. Here the CDR3 DNA reads TGTGCCAGCAGCCCCCAGGCGTTAGGAACCCAGTACTTC. Its protein is CASSPQALGTQYF. Variable domain in full (rest from reference TRBV11-2 and TRBJ2-5): EAGVAQSPRYKIIEKRQSVAFWCNPISGHATLYWYQQILGQGPKLLIQFQNNGVVDDSQLPKDRFSAERLKGVDSTLKIQPAKLEDSAVYLCASSPQALGTQYFGPGTRLLVL.

This clonotype has a handful of counts. The rearrangement links TRBV6-5 to TRBJ1-2; D remains ambiguous. Trimming removed 2 bases from V and 2 bases from J, with 18 bases in between. The germline V gene has CDR1 MNHEY and CDR2 SVGAGI. The CDR3 sequence is 17 residues long. CDR3 amino acids: CASSYVADAIRNYGYTF. The CDR3 region has the DNA TGTGCCAGCAGTTACGTGGCCGACGCCATTAGGAACTATGGCTACACCTTC.

This clonotype was found a few times. The CDR3: CASTRSGASGGGETQYF. In nucleotides, the CDR3 is TGTGCCAGCACCCGAAGTGGGGCTAGCGGTGGGGGAGAGACCCAGTACTTC. The chain couples TRBV6-1 to TRBJ2-5; 7 nucleotides line up with TRBD2. The CDR3 has 17 residues. Germline loops: CDR1 MNHNS, CDR2 SASEGT. V shed 7 bases, J shed 4 bases, and the junction held 18 bases outside the gene matches.

This sequence joins TRBV30 and TRBJ2-5, with D perhaps matching TRBD2 (6 bases). The germline V and J ends were trimmed by 5 bases and 9 bases, with 19 bases remaining between them. This CDR3 has 13 residues. Germline assignment: CDR1 GTSNPN and CDR2 SVGIG (reference sequence). CDR3 residues: CAWGPEPSGAQYF. In nucleotides, the CDR3 is TGTGCCTGGGGCCCAGAACCCTCGGGAGCCCAGTACTTC.

This clonotype was seen ten or more times. The chain carries TRBV28 and TRBJ2-5; TRBD2 matches 7 bases. Per germline, CDR1 MDHEN and CDR2 SYDVKM. The length of the CDR3 is 14 residues. V shed 2 bases and J 3 bases; nucleotides not matched to a gene: 3. The CDR3, as DNA: TGTGCCAGCAGTTTAAATGGGAGGGAAGAGACCCAGTACTTC. Residues: CASSLNGREETQYF. The variable domain in full, completed from reference TRBV28 and TRBJ2-5, reads DVKVTQSSRYLVKRTGEKVFLECVQDMDHENMFWYRQDPGLGLRLIYFSYDVKMKEKGDIPEGYSVSREKKERFSLILESASTNQTSMYLCASSLNGREETQYFGPGTRLLVL.

For this clonotype: This may arise from a read error, as a much more abundant clone is one base away. For the CDR3, the DNA is TGTGCCAGCAGCTTAGGCCACTCCAATGAGCAGCTCTTC. Translation gives CASSLGHSNEQLF. The J gene is TRBJ2-1, the V gene TRBV11-2; D unclear. The germline V gene encodes CDR1 SGHAT and CDR2 FQNNGV. The CDR3 covers 13 residues.

The sample holds a few counts of this clonotype. This chain connects TRBV29-1 to TRBJ1-2; 10 bases agree with TRBD1. The length of the CDR3 is 16 residues. Trimming at V came to 7 bases and at J to 4 bases, leaving 15 bases not matched to a gene. Germline V gene lookup returns CDR1 SQVTM and CDR2 ANQGSEA. CDR3 bases: TGCAGCGCGGGCCGGGACAGGGGTGCGATATCCTATGGCTACACCTTC. It specifies CSAGRDRGAISYGYTF.

In this sample, this clonotype turned up many times. The rearrangement links TRBV6-5 to TRBJ2-1, with D perhaps matching TRBD1 or TRBD2 (8 bases each). Germline V gives CDR1 MNHEY, CDR2 SVGAGI. The ends were cut back, 0 bases at V and 4 bases at J, with 16 bases in the middle. The CDR3 totals 17 residues. The CDR3 bases are TGTGCCAGCAGTTACTCTGCGGGAGGACAGGGTTACAATGAGCAGTTCTTC. This gives the protein CASSYSAGGQGYNEQFF.

The chain links TRBV19 to TRBJ2-1; 10 nucleotides align to TRBD2. The trim removed 7 bases at V and 6 bases at J, leaving 6 bases unmatched. CDR1 is LNHDA, CDR2 SQIVND, per germline (reference sequence). CDR3 length: 14 amino acids. This chain's CDR3 is CASIEREGLNEQFF. The CDR3 DNA reads TGTGCCAGTATCGAGCGGGAGGGCCTCAATGAGCAGTTCTTC.

This clonotype is medium-sized. The V and J genes are TRBV6-5 and TRBJ1-1; D is unclear. The CDR3 is 13 residues long. Between the trimmed V and J ends, which lost 7 bases and 1 base, there was a span of 10 bases. Germline values: CDR1 MNHEY, CDR2 SVGAGI. CDR3 DNA sequence: TGTGCCAGCACCCACAAAGAGAACACTGAAGCTTTCTTT. It specifies CASTHKENTEAFF.

This clonotype was detected a few times. The chain carries TRBV11-1 and TRBJ1-6; D is unresolved. The CDR3 has 14 amino acids. Per the germline V gene, CDR1 is SGHAT and CDR2 is FQDESV (reference sequence). The V and J ends lost 3 bases and 7 bases respectively, with 10 bases between them. CDR3 DNA: TGTGCCAGCAGCTTTGCCGGGATCAATTCACCCCTCCACTTT. Translation gives CASSFAGINSPLHF.

This clonotype was recorded many times. This chain uses TRBV28 with TRBJ1-2; no definite D call. The germline V gene encodes CDR1 MDHEN and CDR2 SYDVKM. The V end lost 5 bases, the J end lost 2 bases, and 9 bases lay between the germline ends. This CDR3 comprises 13 residues. CDR3 sequence reads: CASSLILNYGYTF. Here the CDR3 DNA reads TGTGCCAGCAGTCTCATTCTAAACTATGGCTACACCTTC.

This clonotype was seen ten or more times. Likely a read error: the CDR3 ends without its conserved phenylalanine or tryptophan. The limits of the CDR3 on the DNA are not certain, so only TCRdb's listed CDR3 is given. V gene TRBV7-6 combines with J gene TRBJ2-7; the table calls TRBD2, which could not be checked here. The CDR3 sequence runs 13 residues, both termini included. Germline assignment: CDR1 SGHVS and CDR2 FNYEAQ. The CDR3 protein is CASSFSWRADLLG.

This clonotype was seen a few times. This chain links TRBV20-1 with TRBJ2-2; the match to TRBD2 covers 8 bases. CDR3 length: 14 amino acids. J was trimmed by 4 bases and V by 6 bases; bases with no gene match: 7. Germline V CDR1 and CDR2: DFQATT, SNEGSKA (reference sequence). The CDR3 DNA sequence: TGCAGTGCCCGTAGCGGGGACGGCACCGGGGAGCTGTTTTTT. Translated: CSARSGDGTGELFF.

Only a few counts were recorded for this clonotype. Its ends do not fully match the called genes, so a read error is possible. This rearrangement joins TRBV12-3 or TRBV12-4 to TRBJ2-7, with D unresolved. CDR3 length: 13 residues. Here the CDR3 reads CASSLMTSFEQYF. The CDR3 DNA reads as TGTGCCAGCAGTTTAATGACATCCTTCGAGCAGTACTTC.

Only a few counts were recorded for this clonotype. The chain combines TRBV13 with TRBJ1-2; no reliable D call. Germline CDR1 PRHDT, CDR2 FYEKMQ (reference sequence). This CDR3 is built from 16 residues. V was clipped by 5 bases and J by 2 bases, with 18 bases between them. In DNA form, the CDR3 reads TGTGCCAGCAGCCCAAGACTCCCCTCTCAGAACTATGGCTACACCTTC. Protein: CASSPRLPSQNYGYTF.

This clonotype was recorded a few times. The genes are TRBV29-1 and TRBJ2-1, with no clear D. V lost 2 bases and J lost 5, with 7 bases in between. The germline gives CDR1 SQVTM, CDR2 ANQGSEA. This CDR3 has 12 residues. The CDR3 region has the DNA TGCAGCGTTGAACCCGGAGACAATGAGCAGTTCTTC. Translation gives CSVEPGDNEQFF.

The genes are TRBV11-2 and TRBJ1-2; 8 bases match TRBD1. V gave up 0 bases and J gave up 2 bases; unmatched junction bases: 5. Germline V gene sequence: CDR1 SGHAT, CDR2 FQNNGV. This CDR3 is built from 16 residues. CDR3 protein: CASSLDAGGANYGYTF. In DNA form, the CDR3 reads TGTGCCAGCAGCTTAGATGCAGGGGGCGCGAACTATGGCTACACCTTC.

This clonotype was observed many times. The J gene is TRBJ1-5, the V gene TRBV27; D unclear. The CDR3 runs to 16 residues. V was cut by 2 bases and J by 0 bases, with 11 bases left in between. Germline CDR1 is MNHEY and CDR2 is SMNVEV (reference sequence). CDR3 sequence: CASSLDPNYSNQPQHF. The CDR3 DNA reads as TGTGCCAGCAGTTTAGATCCGAATTATAGCAATCAGCCCCAGCATTTT.

This clonotype was seen ten or more times. This chain connects TRBV5-5 to TRBJ1-3; D remains unclear. V lost 0 bases, J lost 8 bases, and 12 bases lay in between. CDR1 and CDR2 (germline): SGHKS, YYEKEE (reference sequence). CDR3 size: 14 residues. The CDR3 region is CASSLEERADTIYF. The CDR3 region has the DNA TGTGCCAGCAGCTTGGAGGAAAGGGCGGACACCATATATTTT. Drawing the rest from reference TRBV5-5 and TRBJ1-3, the complete variable domain is DAGVTQSPTHLIKTRGQQVTLRCSPISGHKSVSWYQQVLGQGPQFIFQYYEKEERGRGNFPDRFSARQFPNYSSELNVNALLLGDSALYLCASSLEERADTIYFGEGSWLTVV.

This clonotype qualifies as medium-sized. The genes are TRBV7-9 and TRBJ2-1, with 10 bases fitting TRBD2. In germline, CDR1 is SEHNR, CDR2 FQNEAQ (reference sequence). This CDR3 contains 16 residues. The ends lost 3 bases at V and 0 bases at J; junction bases unmatched: 2. Here the CDR3 reads CASSLASGGSYNEQFF. In DNA, the CDR3 is TGTGCCAGCAGCTTGGCTAGCGGGGGCTCCTACAATGAGCAGTTCTTC.